This T cell receptor (beta chain) originates from a study of CD8 T cells in Susac syndrome (dated by TCRdb to between 2017 and 2020). Some background on the complete study: The study used repertoire sequencing to test whether antigen drove CD8+ T cell activation and differentiation in Susac syndrome. The study compared CD8+ T cell repertoire clonality among 12 healthy donors, around 14 Susac syndrome patients and around 16 multiple sclerosis patients.

A distance of 19 bases separates the germline ends of V and J, which lose 0 bases and 8 bases respectively. Taken from cysteine to phenylalanine, the CDR3 has 17 residues. Of all the DNA, just the CDR3 is kept, 51 bases in frame from base 1. Taken from the germline V gene, the CDR1 and CDR2 loops are SGHAT and FQNNGV. High-throughput TCR beta sequencing profiled peripheral blood CD8+ and CD4+ T cells from healthy donors, Susac syndrome patients and multiple sclerosis patients. The multiple sclerosis controls were treatment-naive patients who had stable or active relapsing-remitting disease and met the revised McDonald criteria. Bulk CD8+ and CD4+ T cells were purified by magnetic negative isolation, whereas CD8+ TEMRA cells were enriched by FACS. Blood was collected in EDTA tubes and processed within 24 hours, with PBMCs isolated through density gradient centrifugation. PBMCs intended for TCR sequencing were cryopreserved in liquid nitrogen and were subsequently thawed in a 37 degrees C water bath. The sorted or isolated CD4+, CD8+ and CD8+ TEMRA cells had a purity of 90% or higher.

RNA was extracted using the RNeasy kit, and roughly 0.45 to 1 microgram was reverse transcribed with random hexamers. TCR beta CDR3 regions were amplified with the immunoSEQ multiplex PCR assay covering 54 Vbeta and 13 Jbeta segments. PCR amplification bias was corrected using a synthetic template baseline for primer optimization and computational correction. In the source study's methods: Reads were annotated to V, D and J genes according to IMGT and were analyzed with immunoSEQ Analyzer, with only productive sequences retained. To calculate clonality, Shannon entropy was normalized by log2 of the number of productive unique sequences and then subtracted from one. For each patient and control, public and private clones were evaluated within the 100 most prevalent clones. A clone was defined as Susac-specific if it was absent from the healthy and MS cohorts, from around 960 published viral clones and from other ImmuneACCESS disease sequences. TCRdb trimmed the raw reads at Q25, called clones with MiXCR and kept productive beta chains. When rows share a CDR3 protein, they turn into one entry using the most common DNA and genes. The V and J calls come from TCRdb's annotation, not from the publication. Recorded for this sample are some 260,000 distinct CDR3 sequences; around 83% of them occurred a single time. Jointly, the top ten make up about 0.11% of the sample.

General conclusions and limits of the study: The number of individuals in the TCR sequencing and HLA analysis was recognized as being relatively small.

In the case of this clonotype: No cognate antigen has been identified for it. No per-base quality is available; no much larger clone lies one base away.

The TCR comes from a human donor with multiple sclerosis. Sequencing used CD8+ T cells from PBMCs. This sequence uses TRBV11-2 and TRBJ1-4; the D segment could be TRBD1, given 5 matching bases. This receptor has the CDR3 CASSLDYLAGWGEKLFF. DNA sequence: TGTGCCAGCAGCTTAGATTACCTGGCAGGGTGGGGAGAAAAACTGTTTTTT.